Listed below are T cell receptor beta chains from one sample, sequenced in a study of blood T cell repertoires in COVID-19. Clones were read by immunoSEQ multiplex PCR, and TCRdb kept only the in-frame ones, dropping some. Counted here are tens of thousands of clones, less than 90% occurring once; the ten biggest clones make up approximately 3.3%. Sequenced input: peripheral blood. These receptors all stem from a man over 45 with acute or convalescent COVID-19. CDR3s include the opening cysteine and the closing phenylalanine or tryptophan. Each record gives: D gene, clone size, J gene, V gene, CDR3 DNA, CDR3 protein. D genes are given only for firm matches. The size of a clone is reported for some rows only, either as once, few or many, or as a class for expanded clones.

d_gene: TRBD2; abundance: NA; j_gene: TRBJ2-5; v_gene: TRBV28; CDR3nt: TGTGCCAGCAGTTTATTCGTAGCGGGGTCAGGGAGAGAGACCCAGTACTTC; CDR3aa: CASSLFVAGSGRETQYF
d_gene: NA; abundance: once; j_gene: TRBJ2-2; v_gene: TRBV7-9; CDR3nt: TGTGCCAGCAGCTCCTCGGCGAACACCGGGGAGCTGTTTTTT; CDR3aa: CASSSSANTGELFF
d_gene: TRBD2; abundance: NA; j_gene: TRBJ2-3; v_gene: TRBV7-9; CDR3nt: TGTGCCAGCAGCTTAGTGGTAGCGGGGACAGATACGCAGTATTTT; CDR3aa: CASSLVVAGTDTQYF
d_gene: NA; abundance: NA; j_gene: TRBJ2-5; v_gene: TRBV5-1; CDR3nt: TGCGCCAGCAGATCTTTACAAGAGACCCAGTACTTC; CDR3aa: CASRSLQETQYF
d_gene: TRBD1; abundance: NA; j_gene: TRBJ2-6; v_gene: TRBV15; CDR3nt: TGTGCCACCAGCTCCTTACGGGACAGAGCCAACGTCCTGACTTTC; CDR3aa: CATSSLRDRANVLTF
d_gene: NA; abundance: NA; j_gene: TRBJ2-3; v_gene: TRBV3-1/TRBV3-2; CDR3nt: TGTGCCACCTTTGGAGGCCAGGGGGATACGCAGTATTTT; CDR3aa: CATFGGQGDTQYF
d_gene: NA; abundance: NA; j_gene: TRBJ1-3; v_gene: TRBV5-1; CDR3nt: TGCGCCAGCAGCTTGACCGGGACAACCACGAACACCATATATTTT; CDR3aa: CASSLTGTTTNTIYF
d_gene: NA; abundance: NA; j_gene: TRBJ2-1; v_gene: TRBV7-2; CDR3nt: TGTGCCAGCAGCTTAGTTCCCGGGAATGAGCAGTTCTTC; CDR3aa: CASSLVPGNEQFF
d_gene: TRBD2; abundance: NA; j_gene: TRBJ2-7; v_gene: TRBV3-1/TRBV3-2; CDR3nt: TGTGCCAGCAGTCAAGGGGCTAGCGGGGTCTACGAGCAGTACTTC; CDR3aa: CASSQGASGVYEQYF
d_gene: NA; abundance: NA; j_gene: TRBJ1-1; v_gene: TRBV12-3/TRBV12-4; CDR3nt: TGTGCCAGCAGTTTAAGCCCGAGGACTGAAGCTTTCTTT; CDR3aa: CASSLSPRTEAFF
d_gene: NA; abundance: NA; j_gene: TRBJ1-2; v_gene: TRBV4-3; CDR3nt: TGCGCCAGCAGCCTCAGGGCGGGGGGTGGCTACACCTTC; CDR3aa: CASSLRAGGGYTF
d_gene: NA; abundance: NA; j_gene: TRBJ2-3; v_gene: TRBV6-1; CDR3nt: TGTGCCAGCAGTGAAGCAAGCGCCACAGATACGCAGTATTTT; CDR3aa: CASSEASATDTQYF
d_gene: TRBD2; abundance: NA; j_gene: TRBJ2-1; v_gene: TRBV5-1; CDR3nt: TGCGCCAGCAGCTTGGAGACTAGCGCTAGCTCCTACAATGAGCAGTTCTTC; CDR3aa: CASSLETSASSYNEQFF
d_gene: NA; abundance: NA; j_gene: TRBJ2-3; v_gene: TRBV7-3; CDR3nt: TGTGCCAGCAGCTTCGGTTCTTTCACAGATACGCAGTATTTT; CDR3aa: CASSFGSFTDTQYF
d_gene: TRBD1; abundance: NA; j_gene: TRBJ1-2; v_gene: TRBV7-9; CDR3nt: TGTGCCAGCAGACTAACCGGGACAGTGGAGACCTACACCTTC; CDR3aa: CASRLTGTVETYTF
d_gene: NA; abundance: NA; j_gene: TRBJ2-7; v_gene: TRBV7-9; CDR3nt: TGTGCCAGCAGCGTTGCAGGTGACTCCTACGAGCAGTACTTC; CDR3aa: CASSVAGDSYEQYF
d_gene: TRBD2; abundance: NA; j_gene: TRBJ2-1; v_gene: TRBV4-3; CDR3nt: TGCGCCAGCAGCCAAGAATGGCTAGCGGAGAACAATGAGCAGTTCTTC; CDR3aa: CASSQEWLAENNEQFF
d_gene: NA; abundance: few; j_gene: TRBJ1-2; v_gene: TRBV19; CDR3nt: TGTGCCAGTAAAAAAGACCCGGGGGGAACCTATGGCTACACCTTC; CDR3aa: CASKKDPGGTYGYTF
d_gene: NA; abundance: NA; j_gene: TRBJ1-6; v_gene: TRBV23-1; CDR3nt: TGCGCCAACCTGACAGGAGATTGCTCAGGGGTCCACTTT; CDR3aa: CANLTGDCSGVHF
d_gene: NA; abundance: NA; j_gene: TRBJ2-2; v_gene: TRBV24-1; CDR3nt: TGTGCCACCAGTGTGGGCCTGAGACCCGGGGAGCTGTTTTTT; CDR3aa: CATSVGLRPGELFF
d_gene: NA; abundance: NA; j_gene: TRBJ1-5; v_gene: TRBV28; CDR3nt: TGTGCCAGCAGTTTTGGGCCCCAGCCCCAGCATTTT; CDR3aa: CASSFGPQPQHF
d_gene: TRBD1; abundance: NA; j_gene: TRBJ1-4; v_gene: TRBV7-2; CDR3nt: TGTGCCAGCAGCTTGGGACAGGGGGATGAAAAACTGTTTTTT; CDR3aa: CASSLGQGDEKLFF
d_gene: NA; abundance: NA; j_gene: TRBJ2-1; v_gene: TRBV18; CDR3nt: TGTGCCAGCTCAAGGGGAATGAGCAATGAGCAGTTCTTC; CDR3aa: CASSRGMSNEQFF
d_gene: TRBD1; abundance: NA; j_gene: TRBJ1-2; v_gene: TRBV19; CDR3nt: TGTGCCAGTAGCCCCGGGACAGGGGGCTATGGCTACACCTTC; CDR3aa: CASSPGTGGYGYTF
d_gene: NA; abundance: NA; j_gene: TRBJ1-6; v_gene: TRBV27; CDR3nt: TGTGCCAGCAGTTTAGACGCGGCCTCACCCCTCCACTTT; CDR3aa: CASSLDAASPLHF
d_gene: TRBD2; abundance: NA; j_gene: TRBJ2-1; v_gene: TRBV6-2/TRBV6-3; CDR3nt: TGTGCCAGCAGTTATACTAGCGGGCGGAACAATGAGCAGTTCTTC; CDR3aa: CASSYTSGRNNEQFF
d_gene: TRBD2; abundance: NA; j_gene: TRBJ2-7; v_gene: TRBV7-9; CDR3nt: TGTGCCAGCAGCCTGACTAGCGCCACTGCCTACGAGCAGTACTTC; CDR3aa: CASSLTSATAYEQYF
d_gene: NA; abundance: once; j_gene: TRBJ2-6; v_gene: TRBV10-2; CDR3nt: TGCGCCAGCAAGGTTTCAGGGTTAAGCTCTGGGGCCAACGTCCTGACTTTC; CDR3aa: CASKVSGLSSGANVLTF
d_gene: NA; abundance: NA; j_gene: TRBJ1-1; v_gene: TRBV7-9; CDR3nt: TGTGCCAGCAGCTTAGAAGGCGGCACTGAAGCTTTCTTT; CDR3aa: CASSLEGGTEAFF
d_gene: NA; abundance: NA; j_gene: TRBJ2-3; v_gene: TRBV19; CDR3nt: TGTGCCAGTACCCATCAGGGCAGCCGAGATACGCAGTATTTT; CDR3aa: CASTHQGSRDTQYF
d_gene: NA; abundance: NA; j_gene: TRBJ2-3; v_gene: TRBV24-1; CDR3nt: TGTGCCACCAGTGTCACGCGGGATAGCACAGATACGCAGTATTTT; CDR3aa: CATSVTRDSTDTQYF
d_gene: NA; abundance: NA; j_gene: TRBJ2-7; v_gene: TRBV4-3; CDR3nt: TGCGCCAGCAGCCAAGATTTACGAGGGTACGAGCAGTACTTC; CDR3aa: CASSQDLRGYEQYF
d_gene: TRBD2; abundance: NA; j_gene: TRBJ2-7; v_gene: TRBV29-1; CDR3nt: TGCAGCGTTGAATGGGGGGAGGGCCGTGGCGAGCAGTACTTC; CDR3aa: CSVEWGEGRGEQYF
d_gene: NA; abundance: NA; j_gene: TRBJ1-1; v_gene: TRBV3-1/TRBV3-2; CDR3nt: TGTGCCAGCAGCCGCCGGCAGGGCACTGAAGCTTTCTTT; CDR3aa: CASSRRQGTEAFF
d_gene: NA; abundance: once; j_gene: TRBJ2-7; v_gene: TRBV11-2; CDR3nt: TGTGCCAGCAGCTCGAGCGAAACCTACGAGCAGTACTTC; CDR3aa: CASSSSETYEQYF
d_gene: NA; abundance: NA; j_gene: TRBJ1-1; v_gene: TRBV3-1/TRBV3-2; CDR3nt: TGTGCCAGCAGTCGCGAGAACACTGAAGCTTTCTTT; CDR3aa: CASSRENTEAFF
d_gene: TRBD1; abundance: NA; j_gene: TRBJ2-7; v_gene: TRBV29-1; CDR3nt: TGCAGCGTCGGACAGGGGGGGGGCGAGCAGTACTTC; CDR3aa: CSVGQGGGEQYF
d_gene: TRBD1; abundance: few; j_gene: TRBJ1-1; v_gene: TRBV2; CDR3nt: TGTGCCAGCGTTCGAGACAGGGGGCAGTTGGCGAACACTGAAGCTTTCTTT; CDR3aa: CASVRDRGQLANTEAFF
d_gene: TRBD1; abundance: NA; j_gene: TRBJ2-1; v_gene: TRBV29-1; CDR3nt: TGCAGCGTTGAGGGACAGGGGGCGCAGAATGAGCAGTTCTTC; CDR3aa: CSVEGQGAQNEQFF
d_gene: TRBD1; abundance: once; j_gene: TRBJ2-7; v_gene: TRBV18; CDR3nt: TGTGCCAGCTCACCGACAGGGACAGGGCGTGCCTACGAGCAGTACTTC; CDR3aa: CASSPTGTGRAYEQYF
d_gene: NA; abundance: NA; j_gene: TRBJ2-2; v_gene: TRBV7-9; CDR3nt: TGTGCCAGCATTTTCTCGGGGTTAACGAACACCGGGGAGCTGTTTTTT; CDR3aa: CASIFSGLTNTGELFF
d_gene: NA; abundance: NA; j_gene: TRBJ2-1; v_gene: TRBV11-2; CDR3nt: TGTGCCAGCAGCTTAGGCGGGTCGGTCTATAATGAGCAGTTCTTC; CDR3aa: CASSLGGSVYNEQFF
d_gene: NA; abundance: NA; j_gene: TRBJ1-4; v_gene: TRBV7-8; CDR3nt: TGTGCCAGCAGCTTAGCATACAGTGGGAGTGAAAAACTGTTTTTT; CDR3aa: CASSLAYSGSEKLFF
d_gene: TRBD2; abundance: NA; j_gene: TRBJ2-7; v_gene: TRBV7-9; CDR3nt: TGTGCCAGCAGCTCTGGGACTAGCGGGAAGCAGAAAACCTACGAGCAGTACTTC; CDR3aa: CASSSGTSGKQKTYEQYF
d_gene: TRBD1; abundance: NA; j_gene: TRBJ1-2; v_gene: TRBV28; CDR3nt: TGTGCCAGCAGACCCCGACAGGGGATGGGCTATGGCTACACCTTC; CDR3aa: CASRPRQGMGYGYTF
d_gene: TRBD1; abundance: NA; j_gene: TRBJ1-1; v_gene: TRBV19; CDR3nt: TGTGCCAGTAGGGCGGACAGGGGGCGGGGTGAAGCTTTCTTT; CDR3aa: CASRADRGRGEAFF
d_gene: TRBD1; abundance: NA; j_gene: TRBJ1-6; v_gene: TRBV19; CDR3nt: TGTGCCAGAGGGGGCTACTCCTATAATTCACCCCTCCACTTT; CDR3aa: CARGGYSYNSPLHF
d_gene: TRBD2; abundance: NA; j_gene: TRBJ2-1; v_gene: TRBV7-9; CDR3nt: TGTGCCAGCAGCTTAGCGGGGCTAGCGGCCGACTACAATGAGCAGTTCTTC; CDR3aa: CASSLAGLAADYNEQFF
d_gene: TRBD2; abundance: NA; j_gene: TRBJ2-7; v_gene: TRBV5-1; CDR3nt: TGCGCCAGCAGCTTGGATGGACTAGCGAGTTCCTACGAGCAGTACTTC; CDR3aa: CASSLDGLASSYEQYF
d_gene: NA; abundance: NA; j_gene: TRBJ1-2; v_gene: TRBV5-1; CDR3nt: TGCGCCAGCAGCTTGGAACAGAACTATGGCTACACCTTC; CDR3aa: CASSLEQNYGYTF
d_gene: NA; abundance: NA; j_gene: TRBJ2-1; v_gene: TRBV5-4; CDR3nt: TGTGCCAGCAGCTTCGACTCTACGACTTACAATGAGCAGTTCTTC; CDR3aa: CASSFDSTTYNEQFF
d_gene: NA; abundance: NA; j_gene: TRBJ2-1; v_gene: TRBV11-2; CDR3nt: TGTGCCAGCAGCTTTGTCGCCCGGTTCGGTGAGCAGTTCTTC; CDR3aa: CASSFVARFGEQFF
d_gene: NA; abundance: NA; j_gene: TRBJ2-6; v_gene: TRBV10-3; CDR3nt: TGTGCCATCAGTGAGATCGTGGGCAGGGCTGGGGCCAACGTCCTGACTTTC; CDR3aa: CAISEIVGRAGANVLTF
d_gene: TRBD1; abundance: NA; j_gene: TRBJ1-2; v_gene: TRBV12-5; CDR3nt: TGTGCTAGTGGGACGGGACAGGGGGAATGGGAGGGCTACACCTTC; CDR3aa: CASGTGQGEWEGYTF
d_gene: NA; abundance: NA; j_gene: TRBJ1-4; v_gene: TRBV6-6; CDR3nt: TGTGCCAGCAGCACCGGGTTCGGAACTAATGAAAAACTGTTTTTT; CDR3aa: CASSTGFGTNEKLFF
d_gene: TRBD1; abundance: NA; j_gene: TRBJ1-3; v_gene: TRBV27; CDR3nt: TGTGCCAGCAGTCCGGGACAGGGGGGAGGAAACACCATATATTTT; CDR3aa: CASSPGQGGGNTIYF
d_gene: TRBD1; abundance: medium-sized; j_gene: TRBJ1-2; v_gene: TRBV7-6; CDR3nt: TGTGCCAGCAGCCCGGGACAGGGCTTCGATGGCTACACCTTC; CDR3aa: CASSPGQGFDGYTF
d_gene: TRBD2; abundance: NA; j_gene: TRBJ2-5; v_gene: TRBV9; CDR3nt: TGTGCCAGCAGCGTCGGACTAGCGGGAGGGACCGAGACCCAGTACTTC; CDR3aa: CASSVGLAGGTETQYF